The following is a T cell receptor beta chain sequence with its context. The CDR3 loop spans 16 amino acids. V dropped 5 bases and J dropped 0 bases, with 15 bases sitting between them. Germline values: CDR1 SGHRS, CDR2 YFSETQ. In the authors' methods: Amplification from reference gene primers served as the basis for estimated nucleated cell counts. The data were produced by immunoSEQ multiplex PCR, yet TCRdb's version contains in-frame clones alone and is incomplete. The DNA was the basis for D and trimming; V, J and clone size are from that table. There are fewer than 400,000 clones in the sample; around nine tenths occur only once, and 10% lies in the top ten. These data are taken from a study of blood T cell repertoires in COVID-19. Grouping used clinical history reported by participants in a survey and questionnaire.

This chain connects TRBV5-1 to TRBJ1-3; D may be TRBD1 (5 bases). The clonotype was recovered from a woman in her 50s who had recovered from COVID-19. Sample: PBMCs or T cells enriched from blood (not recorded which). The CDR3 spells CASRQSPGDSGNTIYF. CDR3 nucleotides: TGCGCCAGCAGACAGTCCCCGGGGGACTCTGGAAACACCATATATTTT.